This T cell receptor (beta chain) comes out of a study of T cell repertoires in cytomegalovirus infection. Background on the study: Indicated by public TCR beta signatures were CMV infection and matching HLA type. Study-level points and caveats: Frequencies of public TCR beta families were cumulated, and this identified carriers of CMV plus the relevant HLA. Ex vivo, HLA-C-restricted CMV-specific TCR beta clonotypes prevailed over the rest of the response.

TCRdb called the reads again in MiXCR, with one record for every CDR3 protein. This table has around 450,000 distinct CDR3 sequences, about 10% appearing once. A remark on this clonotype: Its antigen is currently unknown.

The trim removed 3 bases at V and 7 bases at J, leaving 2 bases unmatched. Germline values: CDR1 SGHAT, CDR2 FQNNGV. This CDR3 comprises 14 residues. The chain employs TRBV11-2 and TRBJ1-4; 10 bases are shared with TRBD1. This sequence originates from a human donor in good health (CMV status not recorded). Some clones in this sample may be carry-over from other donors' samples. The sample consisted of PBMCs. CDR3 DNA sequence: TGTGCCAGCAGCTTCGGGACAGGGGCTGAAAAACTGTTTTTT. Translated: CASSFGTGAEKLFF.